This T cell receptor (beta chain) was identified in a study of early T cells in non-severe SARS-CoV-2 infection (dated by TCRdb to the early 2020s). About the investigation overall: Because TCR sequencing relied on bulk RNA taken from unsorted whole blood, pairing of alpha and beta chains was not possible. What the research found in general, with its limitations: VDJdb matching was skewed toward anti-spike CD8 responses and likely underestimated virus-specific expansions by missing private and CD4 specificities.

This was a case-control study nested in a cohort of healthcare workers in London, UK, who had nasopharyngeal swab PCR tests and blood samples taken every week. Healthcare workers were recruited during the week of the UK lockdown, between 23 and 31 March 2020, and followed weekly for up to roughly 16 weeks. According to the germline V gene, CDR1 reads MNHNS and CDR2 reads SASEGT. Taken from cysteine to phenylalanine, the CDR3 has 12 residues. CDR3 DNA only is kept here, 36 bases in frame from base 1. Relative to germline, V is 10 bases shorter and J is 5 bases shorter, with 15 bases between their ends. Ten or more counts support this clonotype. No antigen is known for it. Per-base qualities were not stored, and no clone one base away is much larger. Library construction relied on 5' RACE. Sequencing was performed on a NextSeq 500. The TCR library protocol attached unique molecular identifiers to individual cDNA molecules to correct for sequencing error and PCR bias. Both TCR alpha and beta chains were sequenced, and tight co-correlation was observed between alpha and beta sequence abundances in each sample. Per the source publication's procedure: Decombinator V4 was used to annotate the V gene, J gene and CDR3 of the TCR sequences. TCRs were defined as expanded if a significant change between any two time points was detected under a Poisson model with p below 0.0001. TCR abundances were normalised to the total number of TCRs sequenced in each sample and reported as counts per million. MAIT TCRs were defined by TRAV1-2 paired with TRAJ12, TRAJ20 or TRAJ33, and iNKT TCRs by TRAV10 paired with TRAJ18. VDJdb, accessed 1 November 2021, was searched for CMV, EBV and SARS-CoV-2 annotated TCRs, with TCRs annotated for multiple antigens excluded. The public reads were quality trimmed at Q25 with fastp and then assembled into clones with MiXCR by TCRdb, keeping productive beta chains. Duplicate CDR3 protein sequences are folded into a single record with the most common DNA and genes. What appears here as the V and J calls and clone size reflects TCRdb's work, not the paper's. This sample holds roughly 83,000 distinct CDR3 sequences; more than 9% were observed only once. Of the sample, approximately 8% is held by the ten largest clones.

The V and J segments used are TRBV6-1 and TRBJ2-7; the D gene cannot be resolved beyond TRBD1 or TRBD2, each matching 5 bases. This sequence was found in an adult who was a healthcare worker with PCR-confirmed SARS-CoV-2 infection or an uninfected control (not recorded which). The specimen comprised whole blood, sampled at baseline. DNA sequence: TGTGCCACCGAGGGGAATGGGGACGAGCAGTACTTC. This codes for CATEGNGDEQYF.